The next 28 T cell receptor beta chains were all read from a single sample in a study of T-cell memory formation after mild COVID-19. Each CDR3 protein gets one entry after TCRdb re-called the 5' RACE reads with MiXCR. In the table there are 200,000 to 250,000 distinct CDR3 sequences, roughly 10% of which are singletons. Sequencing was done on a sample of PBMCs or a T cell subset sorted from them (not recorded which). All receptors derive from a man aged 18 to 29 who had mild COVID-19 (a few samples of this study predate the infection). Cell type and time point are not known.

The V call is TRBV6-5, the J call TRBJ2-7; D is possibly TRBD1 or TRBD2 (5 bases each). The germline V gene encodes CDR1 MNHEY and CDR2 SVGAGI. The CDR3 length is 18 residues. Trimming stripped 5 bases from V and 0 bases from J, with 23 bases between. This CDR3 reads CASSQPPLTEGSSYEQYV. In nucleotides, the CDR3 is TGTGCCAGCAGTCAACCCCCCCTGACAGAGGGAAGCTCCTACGAGCAGTACGTC.

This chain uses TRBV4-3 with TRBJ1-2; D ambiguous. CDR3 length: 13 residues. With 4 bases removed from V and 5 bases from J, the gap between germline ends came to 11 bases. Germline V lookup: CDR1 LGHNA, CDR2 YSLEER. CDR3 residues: CASSPDTVYGYTF. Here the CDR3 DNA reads TGCGCCAGCAGCCCAGATACAGTATATGGCTACACCTTC.

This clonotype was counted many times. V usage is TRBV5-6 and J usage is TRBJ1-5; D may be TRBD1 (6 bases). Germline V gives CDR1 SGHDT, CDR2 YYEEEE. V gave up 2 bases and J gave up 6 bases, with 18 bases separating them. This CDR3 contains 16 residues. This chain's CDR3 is CASSLRARGESQPQHF. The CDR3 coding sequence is TGTGCCAGCAGCTTAAGGGCCAGGGGAGAGAGTCAGCCCCAGCATTTT.

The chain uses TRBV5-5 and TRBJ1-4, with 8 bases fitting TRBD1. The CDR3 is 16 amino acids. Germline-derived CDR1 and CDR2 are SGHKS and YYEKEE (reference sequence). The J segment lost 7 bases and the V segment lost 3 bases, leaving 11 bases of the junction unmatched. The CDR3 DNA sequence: TGTGCCAGCAGCTGGGGACAGGCTTCTCCCGGTGAAAAACTGTTTTTT. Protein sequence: CASSWGQASPGEKLFF.

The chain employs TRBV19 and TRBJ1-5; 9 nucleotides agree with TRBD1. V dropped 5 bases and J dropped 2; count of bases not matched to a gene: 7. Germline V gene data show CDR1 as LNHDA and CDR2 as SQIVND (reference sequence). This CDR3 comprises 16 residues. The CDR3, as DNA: TGTGCCAGTAGTCCGGACAGGGGTATCGGCAATCAGCCCCAGCATTTT. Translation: CASSPDRGIGNQPQHF.

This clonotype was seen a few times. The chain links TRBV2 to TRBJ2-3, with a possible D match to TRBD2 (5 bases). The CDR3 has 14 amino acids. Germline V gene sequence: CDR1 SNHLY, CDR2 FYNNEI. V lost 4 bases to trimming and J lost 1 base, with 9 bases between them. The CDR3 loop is CASSGRVGTDTQYF. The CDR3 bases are TGTGCCAGCAGTGGGCGGGTGGGCACAGATACGCAGTATTTT.

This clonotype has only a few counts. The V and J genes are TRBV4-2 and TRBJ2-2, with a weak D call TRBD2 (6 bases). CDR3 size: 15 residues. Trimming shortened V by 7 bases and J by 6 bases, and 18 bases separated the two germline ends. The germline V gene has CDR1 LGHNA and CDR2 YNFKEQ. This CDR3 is CASNTRPGDPGELFF. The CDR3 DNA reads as TGTGCCAGCAACACGAGGCCGGGGGACCCCGGGGAGCTGTTTTTT.

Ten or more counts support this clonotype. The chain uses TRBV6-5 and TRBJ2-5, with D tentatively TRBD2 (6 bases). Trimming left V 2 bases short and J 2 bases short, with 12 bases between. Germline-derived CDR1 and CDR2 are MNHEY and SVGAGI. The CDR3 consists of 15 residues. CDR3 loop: CASSYEPTRQETQYF. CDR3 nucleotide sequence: TGTGCCAGCAGTTACGAGCCGACTAGGCAAGAGACCCAGTACTTC.

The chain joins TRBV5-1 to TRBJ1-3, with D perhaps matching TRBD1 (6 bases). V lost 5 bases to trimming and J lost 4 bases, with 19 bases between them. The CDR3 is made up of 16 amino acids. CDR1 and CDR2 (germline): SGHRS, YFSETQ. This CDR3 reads CASSIRPGASGNTIYF. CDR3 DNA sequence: TGCGCCAGCAGTATCCGGCCAGGGGCAAGCGGAAACACCATATATTTT. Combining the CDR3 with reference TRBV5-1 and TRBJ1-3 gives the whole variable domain KAGVTQTPRYLIKTRGQQVTLSCSPISGHRSVSWYQQTPGQGLQFLFEYFSETQRNKGNFPGRFSGRQFSNSRSEMNVSTLELGDSALYLCASSIRPGASGNTIYFGEGSWLTVV.

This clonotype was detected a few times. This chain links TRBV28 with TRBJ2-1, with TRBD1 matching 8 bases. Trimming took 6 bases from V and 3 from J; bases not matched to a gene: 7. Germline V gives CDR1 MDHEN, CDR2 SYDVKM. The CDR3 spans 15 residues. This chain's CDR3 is CASSSGTGRYNEQFF. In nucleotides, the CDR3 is TGTGCCAGCAGCTCCGGGACAGGCCGCTACAATGAGCAGTTCTTC.

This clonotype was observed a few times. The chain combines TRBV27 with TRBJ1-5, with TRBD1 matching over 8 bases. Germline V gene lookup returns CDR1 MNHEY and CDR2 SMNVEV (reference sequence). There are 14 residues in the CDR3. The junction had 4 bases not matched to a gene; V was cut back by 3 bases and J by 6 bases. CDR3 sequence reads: CASSFDRGAQPQHF. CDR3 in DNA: TGTGCCAGCAGTTTCGACAGGGGAGCTCAGCCCCAGCATTTT.

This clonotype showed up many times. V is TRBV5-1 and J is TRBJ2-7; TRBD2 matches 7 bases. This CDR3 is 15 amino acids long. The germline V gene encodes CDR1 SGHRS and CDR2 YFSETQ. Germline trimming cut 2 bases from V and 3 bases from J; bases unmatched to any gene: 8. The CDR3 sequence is CASSFTGLRSYEQYF. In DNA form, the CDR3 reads TGCGCCAGCAGCTTTACGGGACTACGAAGCTACGAGCAGTACTTC. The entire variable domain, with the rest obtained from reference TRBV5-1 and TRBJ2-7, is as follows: KAGVTQTPRYLIKTRGQQVTLSCSPISGHRSVSWYQQTPGQGLQFLFEYFSETQRNKGNFPGRFSGRQFSNSRSEMNVSTLELGDSALYLCASSFTGLRSYEQYFGPGTRLTVT.

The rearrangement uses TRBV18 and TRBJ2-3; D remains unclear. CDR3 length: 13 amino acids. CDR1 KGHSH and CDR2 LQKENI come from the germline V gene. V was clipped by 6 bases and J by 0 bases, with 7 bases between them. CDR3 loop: CASSPSSTDTQYF. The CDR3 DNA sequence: TGTGCCAGCTCCCCCTCTAGCACAGATACGCAGTATTTT.

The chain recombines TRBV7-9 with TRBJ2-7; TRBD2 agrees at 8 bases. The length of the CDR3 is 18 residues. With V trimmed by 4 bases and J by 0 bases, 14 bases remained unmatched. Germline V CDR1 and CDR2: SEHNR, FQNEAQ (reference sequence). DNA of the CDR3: TGTGCCAGCAGCTCCTCCCGGGGGCGCGGGGGGTTCTCCTACGAGCAGTACTTC. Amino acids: CASSSSRGRGGFSYEQYF. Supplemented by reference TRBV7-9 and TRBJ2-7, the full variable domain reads DTGVSQNPRHKITKRGQNVTFRCDPISEHNRLYWYRQTLGQGPEFLTYFQNEAQLEKSRLLSDRFSAERPKGSFSTLEIQRTEQGDSAMYLCASSSSRGRGGFSYEQYFGPGTRLTVT.

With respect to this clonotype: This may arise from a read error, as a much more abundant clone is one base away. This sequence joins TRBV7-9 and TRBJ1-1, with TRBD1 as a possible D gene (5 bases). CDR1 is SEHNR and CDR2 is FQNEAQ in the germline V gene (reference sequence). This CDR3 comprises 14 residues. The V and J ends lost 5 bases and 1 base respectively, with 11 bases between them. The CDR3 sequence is CASSRGLRNTEAFF. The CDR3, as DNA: TGTGCCAGCAGCCGGGGACTACGGAACACTGAAGCTTTCTTT.

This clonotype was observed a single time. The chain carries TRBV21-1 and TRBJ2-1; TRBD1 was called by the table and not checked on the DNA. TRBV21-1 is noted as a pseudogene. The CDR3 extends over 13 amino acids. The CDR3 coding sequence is TGTGCCAGCACCCTAAGGGGGCCCAATGAGCAGTTCTTC. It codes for CASTLRGPNEQFF.

The CDR3 is CAWSVSRQPQHF. DNA for the CDR3: TGTGCCTGGAGTGTAAGTCGCCAGCCCCAGCATTTT. The V gene is TRBV30, the J gene TRBJ1-5; D is unresolved. Germline CDR1 and CDR2: GTSNPN and SVGIG (reference sequence). The germline V and J ends were trimmed by 0 bases and 7 bases, with 7 bases remaining between them. This CDR3 is 12 amino acids long.

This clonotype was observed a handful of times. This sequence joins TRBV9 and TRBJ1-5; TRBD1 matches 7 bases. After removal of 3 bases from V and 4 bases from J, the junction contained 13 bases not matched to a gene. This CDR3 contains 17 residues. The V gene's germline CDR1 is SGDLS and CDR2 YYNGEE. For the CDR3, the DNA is TGTGCCAGCAGCGAAACCTCGGCGACAGGGCCTAATCAGCCCCAGCATTTT. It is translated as CASSETSATGPNQPQHF.

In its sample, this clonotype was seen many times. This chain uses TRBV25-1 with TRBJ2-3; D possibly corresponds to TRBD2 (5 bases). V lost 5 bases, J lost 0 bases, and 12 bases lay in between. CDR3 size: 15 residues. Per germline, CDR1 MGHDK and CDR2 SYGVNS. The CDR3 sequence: CASSTRRRSTDTQYF. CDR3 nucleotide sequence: TGTGCCAGCAGTACTCGAAGGAGGAGCACAGATACGCAGTATTTT.

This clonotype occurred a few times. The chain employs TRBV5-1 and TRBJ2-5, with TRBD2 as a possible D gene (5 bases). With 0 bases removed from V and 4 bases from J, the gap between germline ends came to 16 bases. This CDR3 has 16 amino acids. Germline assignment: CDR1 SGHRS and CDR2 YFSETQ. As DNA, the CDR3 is TGCGCCAGCAGCTTGGTCCTGGGAGTGGGAGCAGAGACCCAGTACTTC. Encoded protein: CASSLVLGVGAETQYF.

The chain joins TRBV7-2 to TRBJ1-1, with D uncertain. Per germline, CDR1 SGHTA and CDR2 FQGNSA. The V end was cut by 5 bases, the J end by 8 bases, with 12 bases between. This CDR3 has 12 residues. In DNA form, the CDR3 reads TGTGCCAGCAGCCCCCGGGCACAGGAAGCTTTCTTT. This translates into CASSPRAQEAFF.

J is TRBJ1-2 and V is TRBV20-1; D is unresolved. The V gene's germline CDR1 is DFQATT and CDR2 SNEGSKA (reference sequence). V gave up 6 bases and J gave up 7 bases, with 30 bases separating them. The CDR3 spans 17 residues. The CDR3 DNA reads TGCAGTGCCCCACATTCGGGTGGTCCTGTGCTTAGCGGTGGCTACACCTTC. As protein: CSAPHSGGPVLSGGYTF.

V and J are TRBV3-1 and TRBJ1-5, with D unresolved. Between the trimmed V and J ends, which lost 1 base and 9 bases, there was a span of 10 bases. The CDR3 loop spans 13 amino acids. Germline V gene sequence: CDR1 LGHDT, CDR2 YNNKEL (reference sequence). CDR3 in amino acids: CASSQGAGLPQHF. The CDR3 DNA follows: TGTGCCAGCAGCCAAGGGGCAGGCCTGCCCCAGCATTTT. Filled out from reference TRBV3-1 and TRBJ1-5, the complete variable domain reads DTAVSQTPKYLVTQMGNDKSIKCEQNLGHDTMYWYKQDSKKFLKIMFSYNNKELIINETVPNRFSPKSPDKAHLNLHINSLELGDSAVYFCASSQGAGLPQHFGDGTRLSIL.

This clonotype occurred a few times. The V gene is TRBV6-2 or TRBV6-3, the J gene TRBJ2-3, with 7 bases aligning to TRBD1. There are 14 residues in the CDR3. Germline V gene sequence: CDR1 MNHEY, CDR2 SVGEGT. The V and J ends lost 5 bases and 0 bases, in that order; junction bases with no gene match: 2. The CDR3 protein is CASSTGASTDTQYF. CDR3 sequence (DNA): TGTGCCAGCAGTACAGGGGCAAGCACAGATACGCAGTATTTT.

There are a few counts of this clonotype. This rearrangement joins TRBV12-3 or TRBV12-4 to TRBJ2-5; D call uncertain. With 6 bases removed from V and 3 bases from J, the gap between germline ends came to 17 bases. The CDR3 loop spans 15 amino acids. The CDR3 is CASSTPVSGEETQYF. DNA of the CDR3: TGTGCCAGCAGCACCCCGGTCAGTGGAGAAGAGACCCAGTACTTC.

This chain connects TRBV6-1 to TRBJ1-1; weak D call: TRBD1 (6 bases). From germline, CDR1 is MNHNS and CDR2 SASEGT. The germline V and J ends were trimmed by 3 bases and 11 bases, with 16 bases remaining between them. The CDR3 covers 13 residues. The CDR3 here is CASSEGAAGWAFF. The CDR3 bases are TGTGCCAGCAGTGAGGGGGCGGCGGGGTGGGCTTTCTTT.

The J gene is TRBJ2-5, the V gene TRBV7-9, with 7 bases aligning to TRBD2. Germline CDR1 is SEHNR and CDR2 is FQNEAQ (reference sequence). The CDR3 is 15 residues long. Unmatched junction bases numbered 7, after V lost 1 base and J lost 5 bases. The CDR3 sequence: CASSLVHGGMETQYF. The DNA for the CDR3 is TGTGCCAGCAGCTTAGTCCACGGGGGGATGGAGACCCAGTACTTC.

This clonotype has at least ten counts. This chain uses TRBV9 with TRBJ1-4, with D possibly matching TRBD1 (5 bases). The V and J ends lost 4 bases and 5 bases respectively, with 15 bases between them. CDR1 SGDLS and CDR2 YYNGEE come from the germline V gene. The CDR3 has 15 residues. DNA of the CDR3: TGTGCCAGCAGCCGAGCCCAGGGTCCCAATGAAAAACTGTTTTTT. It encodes CASSRAQGPNEKLFF. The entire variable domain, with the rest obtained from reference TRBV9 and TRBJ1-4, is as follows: DSGVTQTPKHLITATGQRVTLRCSPRSGDLSVYWYQQSLDQGLQFLIQYYNGEERAKGNILERFSAQQFPDLHSELNLSSLELGDSALYFCASSRAQGPNEKLFFGSGTQLSVL.